A selection of T cell receptor beta chains follows, all from one sample in a study of post-analysis software for immune sequencing data. Each CDR3 protein gets one entry after TCRdb re-called the PCR reads with MiXCR. The sample includes more than 350,000 distinct CDR3 sequences, 39% of them seen just once. The specimen sequenced was blood. The receptors derive from a girl aged 2 to 9 with multiple sclerosis. CDR3s include the opening cysteine and the closing phenylalanine or tryptophan. A D gene is named only where the DNA matches it firmly. Clone size is stated in some rows and not others, as once, few, many or a class when expanded.

j_call clone_size v_call d_call cdr3_aa cdr3_nt
TRBJ2-7 . TRBV5-1 TRBD2 CASSFLAGSDYEQYF TGCGCCAGCAGCTTCCTAGCGGGGAGCGACTACGAGCAGTACTTC
TRBJ2-3 . TRBV7-9 TRBD2 CASSLGSGRVNTQYF TGTGCCAGCAGCTTAGGTAGCGGGAGAGTAAATACGCAGTATTTT
TRBJ2-5 few TRBV6-1 TRBD1 CASSSGTGSRLDRIETQYF TGTGCCAGCAGCTCCGGGACAGGCTCGCGACTAGATAGAATAGAGACCCAGTACTTC
TRBJ2-7 . TRBV27 TRBD2 CTSSLFRTSGRTYEQYF TGTACCAGCAGTTTATTCCGGACTAGCGGGAGGACCTACGAGCAGTACTTC
TRBJ2-1 . TRBV7-2 . CASSFSQPDGTAQFF TGTGCCAGCAGCTTTTCGCAACCTGACGGGACTGCGCAGTTCTTC
TRBJ2-5 . TRBV6-2/TRBV6-3 . CASSYGTLGETQYF TGTGCCAGCAGTTACGGAACCTTAGGGGAGACCCAGTACTTC
TRBJ2-7 . TRBV4-3 TRBD2 CASSQDSSGIYEQYF TGCGCCAGCAGCCAAGATTCTAGCGGAATCTACGAGCAGTACTTC
TRBJ1-2 . TRBV2 . CASSEGADYGYTF TGTGCCAGCAGTGAAGGGGCGGACTATGGCTACACCTTC
TRBJ2-7 . TRBV6-6 TRBD1 CASSYTGSGTGAGEQYF TGTGCCAGCAGTTACACCGGCTCAGGGACAGGGGCTGGCGAGCAGTACTTC
TRBJ1-5 . TRBV15 . CATSKRTAQPQHF TGTGCCACCAGCAAACGGACAGCGCAGCCCCAGCATTTT
TRBJ2-1 . TRBV7-2 TRBD2 CASRFGLAGGLNEQFF TGTGCCAGCAGGTTCGGACTAGCGGGAGGCCTCAATGAGCAGTTCTTC
TRBJ1-2 many TRBV12-3/TRBV12-4 . CASSLGTTNYGYTF TGTGCCAGCAGTTTAGGGACAACTAACTATGGCTACACCTTC
TRBJ2-3 few TRBV7-8 . CASSAVVRPDMQYF TGTGCCAGCAGCGCCGTAGTGAGGCCAGATATGCAGTATTTT
TRBJ1-2 . TRBV27 . CAGSLSRQALYGYTF TGTGCCGGCAGTTTATCGAGACAGGCCCTCTATGGCTACACCTTC
TRBJ2-7 . TRBV21-1 . CASSKGGQNYEQYF TGTGCCAGCAGCAAAGGAGGGCAGAACTACGAGCAGTACTTC
TRBJ2-3 . TRBV6-6 . CASSGSRRRSTDTQYF TGTGCCAGCAGTGGTAGTAGGCGGCGAAGCACAGATACGCAGTATTTT
TRBJ2-1 few TRBV5-1 TRBD2 CASSLAGLAYNEQFF TGCGCCAGCAGCTTAGCGGGACTAGCTTACAATGAGCAGTTCTTC
TRBJ2-2 . TRBV10-3 . CAISESVGTTNTGELFF TGTGCCATCAGTGAGTCGGTCGGGACAACGAACACCGGGGAGCTGTTTTTT
TRBJ2-1 . TRBV27 TRBD2 CASSLGSGGLAVPPRYNEQFF TGTGCCAGCAGTTTAGGTTCGGGGGGACTAGCGGTTCCCCCGAGGTACAATGAGCAGTTCTTC
TRBJ2-4 . TRBV27 . CASSYVVGNIQYF TGTGCCAGCAGTTACGTCGTAGGAAACATTCAGTACTTC
TRBJ2-1 few TRBV6-5 . CASSYSPGDRSYNEQFF TGTGCCAGCAGTTACTCCCCGGGAGACCGGTCCTACAATGAGCAGTTCTTC
TRBJ2-1 . TRBV7-9 . CASGGASYNEQFF TGTGCCAGCGGGGGGGCCTCCTACAATGAGCAGTTCTTC
TRBJ1-1 . TRBV6-2/TRBV6-3 . CASSYRGSRSLNTEAFF TGTGCCAGCAGTTACCGAGGTTCTCGCTCTCTGAACACTGAAGCTTTCTTT
TRBJ2-3 . TRBV29-1 . CSAVGSGESTDTQYF TGCAGCGCTGTAGGATCTGGCGAGAGCACAGATACGCAGTATTTT